This TCR beta chain was sequenced during a study of T cells expressing NK-cell markers. Across the whole study: The TCR beta repertoires originated in sorted CD3+CD56+NKG2C+, CD3+CD56+NKG2C- and CD3+CD56-NKG2C+ T cells.

A note on this clonotype: Antigen specificity is unknown.

The CDR3 is made up of 15 amino acids. Germline CDR1 and CDR2: SQVTM and ANQGSEA. Overall study findings and caveats: HCMV specificity of the expanded NKG2C+ T cell clones stayed unclear. NKG2C+ dominant clonotypes from more than 5 donors made up about 1.0-8% of CD8+ T cells. These clonotypes also led the CD3+CD56-NKG2C+ fraction in four donors.

TCRdb re-called the 5' RACE reads and gives one entry per CDR3 protein, without DNA. Recorded for this sample: approximately 150,000 distinct CDR3 sequences. The clonotype comes from a woman aged 18 to 75 in good health. This chain connects TRBV29-1 to TRBJ2-1; TCRdb names TRBD1, which stays unverified in the absence of DNA. The sample was blood T cells: a sorted CD56 or NKG2C T cell subset, CD4+ or CD8+ T cells, or bulk PBMC T cells (not recorded which). CDR3: CSVEETGFSYNEQFF.